The rows below give T cell receptor beta chains drawn from one sample of a study of blood T cell repertoires in COVID-19. Sequenced by immunoSEQ multiplex PCR; TCRdb stores in-frame clones only, minus some. The table has 130,000 or so clones, approximately 86% seen once. Sequencing was done on a sample of peripheral blood. The receptors were sampled from a woman in her sixties or seventies with acute or convalescent COVID-19. CDR3s include the opening cysteine and the closing phenylalanine or tryptophan. The D gene is left open where the match is weak. Not all rows give a size; the values are once, few, many and, for expanded clones, a class.

V	D	size	J	CDR3	DNA
TRBV7-9	.	.	TRBJ2-7	CASGRGGPGPPGEQYF	TGTGCCAGCGGCAGGGGGGGGCCGGGACCCCCGGGGGAGCAGTACTTC
TRBV4-1	.	.	TRBJ2-2	CASTKAVKTGELFF	TGCGCCAGCACAAAAGCGGTTAAGACCGGGGAGCTGTTTTTT
TRBV6-2/TRBV6-3	TRBD1	.	TRBJ1-1	CASSYRNRGKVNTEAFF	TGTGCCAGCAGTTACCGGAACAGGGGAAAGGTGAACACTGAAGCTTTCTTT
TRBV29-1	.	.	TRBJ1-1	CSAAKQQVNTEAFF	TGCAGCGCCGCAAAACAACAGGTCAACACTGAAGCTTTCTTT
TRBV10-2	TRBD1	few	TRBJ1-5	CASSESYEAGQAAGYSNQPQHF	TGCGCCAGCAGTGAGTCGTATGAGGCAGGACAGGCGGCGGGATATAGCAATCAGCCCCAGCATTTT
TRBV10-1	.	.	TRBJ1-2	CASRISVAYGYTF	TGCGCCAGCAGGATCTCAGTGGCCTATGGCTACACCTTC
TRBV5-4	.	.	TRBJ1-1	CATVGVGTEAFF	TGTGCCACCGTCGGGGTGGGGACTGAAGCTTTCTTT
TRBV27	.	.	TRBJ2-3	CASSPEGTRQYF	TGTGCCAGCAGTCCCGAGGGAACGCGGCAGTATTTT
TRBV28	.	.	TRBJ2-1	CASSWRVHNEQFF	TGTGCCAGCAGTTGGCGGGTTCACAATGAGCAGTTCTTC
TRBV11-2	.	.	TRBJ1-6	CASSPGGGNSPLHF	TGTGCCAGCAGTCCAGGAGGTGGTAATTCACCCCTCCACTTT
TRBV28	TRBD1	.	TRBJ2-7	CASSSPGQNYEQYF	TGTGCCAGCAGTTCGCCGGGACAGAACTACGAGCAGTACTTC
TRBV9	TRBD2	.	TRBJ2-2	CASSVAASGGTNTGELFF	TGTGCCAGCAGCGTAGCGGCTAGCGGGGGCACGAACACCGGGGAGCTGTTTTTT
TRBV19	.	.	TRBJ1-2	CASSKPGHYGYTF	TGTGCCAGTAGCAAACCAGGCCACTATGGCTACACCTTC
TRBV7-2	TRBD1	.	TRBJ1-2	CASSPPGQAYGYTF	TGTGCCAGCAGCCCGCCGGGACAGGCCTATGGCTACACCTTC
TRBV24-1	.	once	TRBJ2-3	CATSTGVGTDTQYF	TGTGCCACCAGTACAGGAGTGGGCACAGATACGCAGTATTTT
TRBV5-4	.	.	TRBJ1-2	CASSPYPSGVREDGYTF	TGTGCCAGCAGCCCCTACCCCTCCGGCGTCAGGGAGGATGGCTACACCTTC
TRBV5-5	.	.	TRBJ2-5	CASSLLQGAETQYF	TGTGCCAGCAGCTTGTTACAGGGAGCAGAGACCCAGTACTTC
TRBV30	TRBD2	.	TRBJ2-5	CAWSNGGGARETQYF	TGTGCCTGGAGTAATGGCGGGGGGGCCAGGGAGACCCAGTACTTC
TRBV5-1	TRBD1	.	TRBJ2-3	CASSTGTATDTQYF	TGCGCCAGCAGCACCGGGACAGCTACAGATACGCAGTATTTT
TRBV7-2	.	.	TRBJ2-7	CASSPRHEQYF	TGTGCCAGCAGCCCCAGGCACGAGCAGTACTTC
TRBV4-3	.	.	TRBJ2-3	CASSHPSQGGTDTQYF	TGCGCCAGCAGCCACCCCTCCCAGGGGGGAACAGATACGCAGTATTTT
TRBV27	TRBD1	.	TRBJ2-7	CASSIGQGLSYEQYF	TGTGCCAGCAGTATAGGACAGGGTTTATCCTACGAGCAGTACTTC
TRBV29-1	.	.	TRBJ1-1	CSVDTLRGNTEAFF	TGCAGCGTTGACACTCTTAGGGGTAATACTGAAGCTTTCTTT
TRBV6-1	.	.	TRBJ1-6	CASSERGGSNSPLHF	TGTGCCAGCAGTGAACGGGGAGGCAGTAATTCACCCCTCCACTTT
TRBV30	.	.	TRBJ1-6	CAWTPGLYNSPLHF	TGTGCCTGGACCCCAGGGCTGTATAATTCACCCCTCCACTTT
TRBV7-9	TRBD1	once	TRBJ1-6	CASSQGQSRPSPLHF	TGTGCCAGCAGCCAGGGACAGAGCAGACCTTCACCCCTCCACTTT
TRBV27	.	.	TRBJ1-2	CASSSPPGYGYTF	TGTGCCAGCAGTTCCCCTCCGGGTTATGGCTACACCTTC
TRBV3-1/TRBV3-2	TRBD1	.	TRBJ1-5	CASSRGQGDRPQHF	TGTGCCAGCAGCCGTGGACAGGGAGATCGTCCCCAGCATTTT
TRBV6-5	TRBD2	once	TRBJ2-2	CASRKLAVGELFF	TGTGCCAGCAGAAAACTAGCGGTCGGGGAGCTGTTTTTT
TRBV6-5	.	few	TRBJ1-1	CASSQDSTEAFF	TGTGCCAGCAGCCAGGACAGCACTGAAGCTTTCTTT
TRBV30	.	.	TRBJ2-5	CAWGQGMETQYF	TGTGCCTGGGGCCAGGGGATGGAGACCCAGTACTTC
TRBV6-5	.	.	TRBJ1-2	CATGVTNYGYTF	TGTGCCACCGGAGTTACTAACTATGGCTACACCTTC
TRBV30	TRBD1	.	TRBJ1-5	CAWSKRQGTILNHSNQPQHF	TGTGCCTGGAGTAAACGACAGGGTACCATACTGAACCATAGCAATCAGCCCCAGCATTTT
TRBV5-1	TRBD1	.	TRBJ1-2	CASSSDRGQHGYTF	TGCGCCAGCAGCTCGGACAGGGGGCAACATGGCTACACCTTC
TRBV4-1	.	.	TRBJ1-1	CASSQGRKAFF	TGCGCCAGCAGCCAAGGGCGGAAGGCTTTCTTT
TRBV15	.	.	TRBJ1-2	CATSRDSRPEPGYTF	TGTGCCACCAGCAGAGATTCGAGGCCAGAACCTGGCTACACCTTC
TRBV6-6	.	.	TRBJ2-5	CASSSEETQYF	TGTGCCAGCAGTTCGGAGGAGACCCAGTACTTC
TRBV9	TRBD2	.	TRBJ2-3	CASSVGTSYSTDTQYF	TGTGCCAGCAGCGTAGGGACTAGTTATTCCACAGATACGCAGTATTTT
TRBV6-6	.	.	TRBJ1-2	CASSHVGGTNYGYTF	TGTGCCAGCAGTCATGTCGGCGGAACAAACTATGGCTACACCTTC
TRBV7-9	TRBD1	.	TRBJ2-2	CASTPWTGNTGELFF	TGTGCCAGCACCCCGTGGACAGGGAACACCGGGGAGCTGTTTTTT
TRBV27	.	.	TRBJ1-5	CATSDGQYQPQHF	TGTGCCACCTCGGACGGACAATATCAGCCCCAGCATTTT
TRBV27	.	.	TRBJ1-1	CASSLIVGVTEAFF	TGTGCCAGCAGTTTAATCGTCGGTGTCACTGAAGCTTTCTTT
TRBV7-3	TRBD1	.	TRBJ1-1	CASSLTTGVTEAFF	TGTGCCAGCAGCCTTACCACAGGGGTCACTGAAGCTTTCTTT
TRBV11-2	.	few	TRBJ1-5	CASSLDRNQPQHF	TGTGCCAGCAGCTTAGACAGAAATCAGCCCCAGCATTTT
TRBV28	TRBD1	.	TRBJ1-2	CASSLGTAGGYTF	TGTGCCAGCAGTTTAGGGACAGCAGGTGGCTACACCTTC
TRBV6-5	TRBD1	.	TRBJ2-5	CASSYSGTGETQYF	TGTGCCAGCAGTTATTCCGGGACAGGGGAGACCCAGTACTTC
TRBV5-4	.	.	TRBJ2-2	CASSLGGDNTGELFF	TGTGCCAGCAGCTTGGGGGGGGACAACACCGGGGAGCTGTTTTTT
TRBV28	.	once	TRBJ1-5	CASSLNRWGQGGNQPQHF	TGTGCCAGCAGTTTAAATAGGTGGGGGCAGGGAGGCAATCAGCCCCAGCATTTT
TRBV9	.	.	TRBJ1-3	CASSVGDRISGNTIYF	TGTGCCAGCAGCGTAGGCGACAGGATCTCCGGAAACACCATATATTTT
TRBV30	TRBD2	.	TRBJ2-3	CAWSQREGDTQYF	TGTGCCTGGAGCCAAAGGGAGGGGGATACGCAGTATTTT
TRBV5-4	.	.	TRBJ1-1	CASSSQGPTEAFF	TGTGCCAGCAGCTCCCAGGGTCCCACTGAAGCTTTCTTT
TRBV4-3	TRBD2	.	TRBJ2-7	CASSQDPVTSGGLTFSYEQYF	TGCGCCAGCAGCCAAGACCCGGTAACTAGCGGGGGCCTGACCTTTTCCTACGAGCAGTACTTC
TRBV19	TRBD2	.	TRBJ2-7	CASSIDLSGGPIYEQYF	TGTGCCAGTAGTATAGATTTGAGCGGGGGCCCTATCTACGAGCAGTACTTC
TRBV5-6	.	.	TRBJ2-3	CASSLVAPDTQYF	TGTGCCAGCAGCTTGGTGGCACCGGATACGCAGTATTTT
TRBV24-1	.	.	TRBJ2-2	CATSDLPQGGTGELFF	TGTGCCACCAGTGATTTACCCCAAGGCGGCACCGGGGAGCTGTTTTTT
TRBV27	.	once	TRBJ2-2	CASSRTDPTGELFF	TGTGCCAGCAGTAGGACAGACCCCACCGGGGAGCTGTTTTTT
TRBV10-3	.	.	TRBJ1-2	CAISGGQGYYGYTF	TGTGCCATCAGCGGTGGCCAGGGTTACTATGGCTACACCTTC
TRBV9	.	.	TRBJ1-4	CASSPDMSEKLFF	TGTGCCAGCAGCCCGGACATGAGTGAAAAACTGTTTTTT
TRBV5-1	TRBD2	.	TRBJ2-3	CASSLGDYSAGDTQYF	TGCGCCAGCAGCTTGGGGGACTATAGTGCAGGAGATACGCAGTATTTT